The text below deals with one T cell receptor beta chain. Its specificity is not known. The sample originates from a study of shared clonotypes between healthy human individuals. The study, taken as a whole, reports: Unshared clonotypes carried lower generation probabilities than those common to all four donors.

Using immunoSEQ multiplex PCR, the repertoire was profiled, and TCRdb retains in-frame clones only, with some absent. The sample lists 2 million to 2.5 million clones; approximately 96% were seen once. V lost 3 bases and J 0 bases, leaving 12 bases between the germline ends. The CDR3 has 16 amino acids. CDR1 is SGHTA, CDR2 FQGNSA, per germline. Sequencing was performed on naive CD4+ T cells sorted from blood. Subset reported: CD45RA+ positively selected. The chain links TRBV7-2 to TRBJ2-4; D perhaps matches TRBD2 (5 bases). The source is a man between 18 and 35 years old in good health. CDR3: CASSLRLQLAKNIQYF. Here the CDR3 DNA reads TGTGCCAGCAGCTTGCGACTACAACTAGCCAAAAACATTCAGTACTTC. The variable domain in full, with the rest retrieved from reference TRBV7-2 and TRBJ2-4, is GAGVSQSPSNKVTEKGKDVELRCDPISGHTALYWYRQSLGQGLEFLIYFQGNSAPDKSGLPSDRFSAERTGGSVSTLTIQRTQQEDSAVYLCASSLRLQLAKNIQYFGAGTRLSVL.